One and the same sample provided the 11 T cell receptor beta chains below, sequenced in a study of cytomegalovirus exposure and HLA in healthy donors. The PCR contained 60 Vbeta and 13 Jbeta primers. Sequencing used immunoSEQ multiplex PCR; TCRdb keeps in-frame clones, though not all of them. The sample records around 64,000 clones, over 60% being singletons. The sample taken for sequencing was PBMCs. The receptors stem from a woman aged 50 to 65 in good health and CMV-seronegative.

The chain couples TRBV28 to TRBJ1-4; D may be TRBD1 (5 bases). V was pared by 7 bases and J by 2 bases, with 17 bases between. This CDR3 contains 16 residues. CDR1 is MDHEN and CDR2 is SYDVKM in the germline V gene. This CDR3 reads CASKVGGGPTNEKLFF. For the CDR3, the DNA is TGTGCCAGCAAGGTTGGGGGAGGGCCCACTAATGAAAAACTGTTTTTT.

V usage is TRBV28 and J usage is TRBJ1-5, with 8 bases that match TRBD1. Trimming removed 6 bases from V and 7 bases from J; junction bases left unmatched: 2. CDR3 length: 12 amino acids. The germline CDR1 and CDR2 sequences are MDHEN and SYDVKM. The CDR3 is CASRAGGQPQHF. For the CDR3, the DNA is TGTGCCAGCAGAGCAGGGGGCCAGCCCCAGCATTTT.

The rearrangement uses TRBV4-3 and TRBJ2-4, with 9 bases fitting TRBD1. The junction had 2 bases not matched to a gene; V was cut back by 2 bases and J by 6 bases. CDR3 length equals 14 residues. Germline-derived CDR1 and CDR2 are LGHNA and YSLEER. The CDR3 DNA sequence: TGCGCCAGCAGCCAATCGGGACAGGGAAACATTCAGTACTTC. Residues: CASSQSGQGNIQYF.

This clone was seen more than once but under ten times. V usage is TRBV7-2 and J usage is TRBJ1-3; D is uncertain. This CDR3 is 14 amino acids long. Germline CDR1 SGHTA, CDR2 FQGNSA. Trimming took 6 bases from V and 0 from J, leaving 9 bases between them. The CDR3 DNA is TGTGCCAGCAGAAAACAGAGCTCTGGAAACACCATATATTTT. Its translation: CASRKQSSGNTIYF.

The V gene is TRBV6-6, the J gene TRBJ1-5, with D possibly TRBD1 on 6 matching bases. The CDR3 extends over 13 amino acids. Germline V lookup: CDR1 MNHNY, CDR2 SVGAGI (reference sequence). The V end was cut by 6 bases, the J end by 5 bases, with 11 bases between. In nucleotides, the CDR3 is TGTGCCAGCAGACCGGGACATGATCAGCCCCAGCATTTT. Its translation is CASRPGHDQPQHF.

The chain recombines TRBV6-5 with TRBJ2-7; weak D call: TRBD2 (7 bases). Trimming took off 2 bases at V and 3 bases at J, with 17 bases between the two ends. Germline assignment: CDR1 MNHEY and CDR2 SVGAGI. The CDR3 loop spans 16 amino acids. This CDR3 reads CASSYGGGSHHYEQYF. CDR3 bases: TGTGCCAGCAGTTACGGGGGGGGCAGCCACCACTACGAGCAGTACTTC.

The chain employs TRBV10-2 and TRBJ1-4; 8 positions agree with TRBD1. Trimming removed 7 bases from V and 4 bases from J; junction bases left unmatched: 8. The length of the CDR3 is 15 residues. Germline V gene sequence: CDR1 WSHSY, CDR2 SAAADI. The CDR3 loop reads CASTSDRAGNEKLFF. The DNA of the CDR3 is TGCGCCAGCACTTCGGACAGGGCTGGTAATGAAAAACTGTTTTTT.

V usage is TRBV12-5 and J usage is TRBJ2-1, with D possibly being TRBD1 (6 bases). Deletions cut 1 base from V and 10 bases from J, with 8 bases between. The CDR3 spans 12 residues. Germline CDR1 and CDR2: LGHNT and FRNRAP. CDR3 protein: CASGLAGTEQFF. CDR3 coding DNA: TGTGCTAGTGGTTTGGCCGGGACAGAGCAGTTCTTC.

This chain links TRBV5-1 with TRBJ2-1; possible D gene TRBD1, 6 bases. This CDR3 spans 14 amino acids. CDR1 is SGHRS and CDR2 is YFSETQ in the germline V gene. Trimming cost V 2 bases and J 5 bases, with 11 bases left between them. CDR3 nucleotides: TGCGCCAGCAGCTTTCTTGCAGGGGACAATGAGCAGTTCTTC. Translated: CASSFLAGDNEQFF.

The rearrangement links TRBV4-3 to TRBJ2-2; possibly TRBD1 for D (6 bases). The CDR3 has 15 residues. V lost 4 bases, J lost 3 bases, and 12 bases lay in between. Germline-derived CDR1 and CDR2 are LGHNA and YSLEER. CDR3 amino acids: CASSPSAGDTGELFF. CDR3 nucleotide sequence: TGCGCCAGCAGCCCATCAGCAGGGGACACCGGGGAGCTGTTTTTT.

The chain joins TRBV15 to TRBJ2-6, with 8 bases aligning to TRBD1. Germline loops: CDR1 LNHNV, CDR2 YYDKDF (reference sequence). V gave up 4 bases and J gave up 4 bases; unmatched junction bases: 6. This CDR3 has 16 residues. CDR3 bases: TGTGCCACCAGCACCCTGGACAGGGTCGGGGCCAACGTCCTGACTTTC. As protein: CATSTLDRVGANVLTF. Variable domain in full (rest from reference TRBV15 and TRBJ2-6): DAMVIQNPRYQVTQFGKPVTLSCSQTLNHNVMYWYQQKSSQAPKLLFHYYDKDFNNEADTPDNFQSRRPNTSFCFLDIRSPGLGDTAMYLCATSTLDRVGANVLTFGAGSRLTVL.